These 14 T cell receptor beta chains share one sample of origin, sequenced in a study of CD8+CD57+ T cells in acquired aplastic anemia. The study profiled TCR beta VDJ and CDR3 using genomic DNA as template. TCRdb called the reads again in MiXCR, with one record for every CDR3 protein. In the table there are 150,000 to 200,000 distinct CDR3 sequences, around 45% of which are singletons. Sequenced sample: sorted CD4+, CD8+, or CD8+CD57+ T cells (not recorded which) from PBMCs. Receptor source: a human donor in good health.

This chain links TRBV20-1 with TRBJ1-1, with TRBD1 matching over 7 bases. This CDR3 has 11 residues. V trimming: 2 bases; J trimming: 7 bases; junction bases outside the gene matches: 1. Looked up from germline, CDR1 is DFQATT and CDR2 is SNEGSKA (reference sequence). CDR3 DNA sequence: TGCAGTGCTAGAAGACAGGGTGAAGCTTTCTTT. The encoded protein is CSARRQGEAFF.

Comment on this clonotype: One junction end does not reproduce the germline sequence, and a read error may be involved. The chain recombines TRBV7-9 with TRBJ2-7, with 7 bases that match TRBD1. The CDR3 has 14 amino acids. The germline V gene encodes CDR1 SEHNR and CDR2 FQNEAQ (reference sequence). CDR3: CANSVRQGDYEQYF. The CDR3 bases are TGTGCCAACAGCGTAAGGCAGGGGGACTACGAGCAGTACTTC.

CDR3 DNA sequence: TGTGCCACCAGTGCGACAGGGGGCACCGGGGAGCTGTTTTTT. This encodes CATSATGGTGELFF. The chain combines TRBV24-1 with TRBJ2-2, with TRBD1 matching 9 bases. The trim removed 5 bases at V and 4 bases at J, leaving 1 base unmatched. CDR1 is KGHDR, CDR2 SFDVKD, per germline. CDR3 length: 14 amino acids.

With respect to this clonotype: A read error may account for a junction end that differs from germline. V usage is TRBV27 and J usage is TRBJ1-2; D is perhaps TRBD1 (6 bases). CDR1 is MNHEY, CDR2 SMNVEV, per germline (reference sequence). The CDR3 covers 16 residues. CDR3 coding DNA: TGTGCCAGCAGTCAACGGACAGCCAGCTCAATGTATGGCTACGCCTTC. Amino acid sequence: CASSQRTASSMYGYAF.

The rearrangement uses TRBV24-1 and TRBJ2-3, with D unresolved. This CDR3 has 14 amino acids. Trimming shortened V by 4 bases and J by 0 bases, and 7 bases separated the two germline ends. CDR1 is KGHDR, CDR2 SFDVKD, per germline. The CDR3 DNA follows: TGTGCCACCAGTGACGCTAGGAGCACAGATACGCAGTATTTT. Amino acid sequence: CATSDARSTDTQYF.

This clonotype appeared a few times. The chain joins TRBV7-3 to TRBJ2-1; TRBD1 is a possible D gene (5 bases). The CDR3 runs to 13 residues. Trimming stripped 4 bases from V and 4 bases from J, with 8 bases between. Germline lookup yields CDR1 SGHTA and CDR2 FQGTGA. The CDR3 protein is CASSSGHYNEQFF. The CDR3 coding sequence is TGTGCCAGCAGCTCCGGACATTACAATGAGCAGTTCTTC.

The sample holds a few counts of this clonotype. The V and J genes are TRBV6-1 and TRBJ2-3; 7 bases match TRBD2. Germline-derived CDR1 and CDR2 are MNHNS and SASEGT. J was trimmed by 4 bases and V by 3 bases; bases with no gene match: 10. The CDR3 is 16 residues long. The CDR3 bases are TGTGCCAGCAGTGATCGGCGGGGAGGGTGGGCAGATACGCAGTATTTT. Amino acid sequence: CASSDRRGGWADTQYF.

This CDR3 is CASSLEQGITYEQYF. In nucleotides, the CDR3 is TGCGCCAGCAGCTTGGAGCAGGGTATAACCTACGAGCAGTACTTC. The chain couples TRBV5-1 to TRBJ2-7; D is possibly TRBD1 (5 bases). The CDR3 is made up of 15 amino acids. Germline V gene sequence: CDR1 SGHRS, CDR2 YFSETQ. V lost 0 bases to trimming and J lost 2 bases, with 12 bases between them.

In the case of this clonotype: This may stem from a read error, because a much larger clone lies one nucleotide away. V and J are TRBV6-5 and TRBJ2-1; a possible D gene is TRBD2 (5 bases). The germline CDR1 and CDR2 sequences are MNHEY and SVGAGI. The CDR3 has 15 amino acids. The V and J ends lost 0 bases and 4 bases respectively, with 10 bases between them. CDR3 nucleotides: TGTGCCAGCAGTTACTCTAGCAGAGGGTACAATGAGCAGTTCTTC. Protein product: CASSYSSRGYNEQFF.

Remarks on this clonotype: This may be a read error, as it is one base from a much larger clone. V gene TRBV5-1 combines with J gene TRBJ2-5; D is unclear. The CDR3 is 8 amino acids. The V gene's germline CDR1 is SGHRS and CDR2 YFSETQ. The CDR3 is CASSPRSF. Written as DNA, the CDR3 is TGCGCCAGCTCTCCCAGGAGCTTC. The variable domain in full, with the rest retrieved from reference TRBV5-1 and TRBJ2-5, is KAGVTQTPRYLIKTRGQQVTLSCSPISGHRSVSWYQQTPGQGLQFLFEYFSETQRNKGNFPGRFSGRQFSNSRSEMNVSTLELGDSALYLCASSPRSFGPGTRLLVL.

This clonotype appeared many times. V and J are TRBV2 and TRBJ1-2; D uncertain. CDR1 and CDR2 from the germline V gene are SNHLY and FYNNEI. The length of the CDR3 is 14 residues. V lost 6 bases, J lost 4 bases, and 15 bases lay in between. CDR3 in DNA: TGTGCCAGCAGCAAGGGAACCTTAGTCTATGGCTACACCTTC. Translating it yields CASSKGTLVYGYTF.

Note on this clonotype: The germline gene is not matched at one end of the junction; a read error may be the cause. The chain employs TRBV6-4 and TRBJ2-7; no reliable D call. The CDR3 contains 15 residues. Germline CDR1 MRHNA, CDR2 SNTAGT. CDR3 loop: CASSYSIQDPYEQYF. CDR3 bases: TGTGCCAGCAGTTACTCAATCCAGGACCCCTACGAGCAGTACTTC.

The chain links TRBV15 to TRBJ2-7, with a weak D call TRBD2 (6 bases). Between the trimmed V and J ends, which lost 3 bases and 3 bases, there was a span of 9 bases. The CDR3 consists of 13 residues. Germline-derived CDR1 and CDR2 are LNHNV and YYDKDF (reference sequence). CDR3 region: CATSRGGNYEQYF. CDR3 DNA sequence: TGTGCCACCAGCAGGGGCGGGAACTACGAGCAGTACTTC.

In this sample, this clonotype turned up many times. DNA for the CDR3: TGCAGTGCTGAAGGGACAGGTGTAGATACGCAGTATTTT. Protein sequence: CSAEGTGVDTQYF. This chain joins TRBV20-1 and TRBJ2-3; 8 nucleotides align to TRBD1. Per germline, CDR1 DFQATT and CDR2 SNEGSKA (reference sequence). There are 13 residues in the CDR3. Trimming at V came to 5 bases and at J to 5 bases, leaving 6 bases not matched to a gene.